These 18 T cell receptor beta chains came from one sample sequenced in a study of blood T cell repertoires in COVID-19. Produced via immunoSEQ multiplex PCR; TCRdb's table is partial and in-frame only. Among 200,000 to 250,000 clones listed, under 90% were seen once. Specimen: peripheral blood. The receptors were sampled from a man between 60 and 75 years old who had recovered from COVID-19.

J is TRBJ2-3 and V is TRBV24-1, with D perhaps TRBD2 (6 bases). The V end lost 4 bases, the J end lost 4 bases, and 11 bases lay between the germline ends. Germline V CDR1 and CDR2: KGHDR, SFDVKD. CDR3 length: 14 residues. CDR3 in amino acids: CATSDPAGSDTQYF. The CDR3 region has the DNA TGTGCCACCAGTGACCCCGCGGGGTCAGATACGCAGTATTTT.

This chain uses TRBV14 with TRBJ2-2, with TRBD2 matching over 9 bases. The germline gives CDR1 SGHDN, CDR2 FVKESK. With 3 bases clipped from V and 0 bases from J, the junction kept 2 bases outside the gene matches. The length of the CDR3 is 16 residues. The DNA for the CDR3 is TGTGCCAGCAGCCAGGTAGCGGGGGCGAACACCGGGGAGCTGTTTTTT. It translates to CASSQVAGANTGELFF.

The chain combines TRBV4-3 with TRBJ2-7; weak D call: TRBD2 (5 bases). This CDR3 contains 18 residues. Looked up from germline, CDR1 is LGHNA and CDR2 is YSLEER. Trimming cost V 0 bases and J 2 bases, with 20 bases left between them. The DNA of the CDR3 is TGCGCCAGCAGCCAAGATGTCCCCGCTAGCCGGATTGCCTACGAGCAGTACTTC. Translated: CASSQDVPASRIAYEQYF.

V usage is TRBV4-1 and J usage is TRBJ2-1; 13 bases are a match to TRBD2. This CDR3 has 16 amino acids. V shed 4 bases and J 7 bases; nucleotides not matched to a gene: 7. Germline V gives CDR1 MGHRA, CDR2 YSYEKL. The DNA for the CDR3 is TGCGCCAGCAGCCCCCTACTAGCGGGAGGGTATAATGAGCAGTTCTTC. Protein: CASSPLLAGGYNEQFF.

The chain is built from TRBV5-4 and TRBJ2-5, with D possibly being TRBD1 (7 bases). Germline-derived CDR1 and CDR2 are SGHNT and YYREEE (reference sequence). CDR3 length equals 15 residues. V gave up 0 bases and J gave up 2 bases, with 11 bases separating them. DNA for the CDR3: TGTGCCAGCAGCTTGGACCCAGGGGGGCAAGAGACCCAGTACTTC. Its translation: CASSLDPGGQETQYF.

The rearrangement joins TRBV25-1 to TRBJ2-1; perhaps TRBD1 as D (5 bases). Trimming removed 2 bases at V and 8 bases at J, with 10 bases between. Germline loops: CDR1 MGHDK, CDR2 SYGVNS. The CDR3 consists of 13 residues. The CDR3 nucleotides are TGTGCCAGCAGTGAAGGGGCCGTTGATGAGCAGTTCTTC. It translates to CASSEGAVDEQFF. The full variable domain, its missing parts supplied by reference TRBV25-1 and TRBJ2-1, is EADIYQTPRYLVIGTGKKITLECSQTMGHDKMYWYQQDPGMELHLIHYSYGVNSTEKGDLSSESTVSRIRTEHFPLTLESARPSHTSQYLCASSEGAVDEQFFGPGTRLTVL.

The CDR3 DNA reads as TGTGCCAGCAGCCAAAGAGAGGTTTCAGATACGCAGTATTTT. This gives the protein CASSQREVSDTQYF. This sequence joins TRBV4-2 and TRBJ2-3; D gene unclear. V gave up 2 bases and J gave up 4 bases, with 10 bases separating them. The CDR3 spans 14 residues. Germline CDR1 LGHNA, CDR2 YNFKEQ.

The chain employs TRBV29-1 and TRBJ1-1, with D maybe TRBD1 (6 bases). The CDR3 consists of 14 residues. The germline V gene has CDR1 SQVTM and CDR2 ANQGSEA. With 6 bases removed from V and 1 base from J, the gap between germline ends came to 15 bases. CDR3 loop: CSVQHRVANTEAFF. In DNA form, the CDR3 reads TGCAGCGTCCAACACAGGGTGGCGAACACTGAAGCTTTCTTT.

This chain uses TRBV5-1 with TRBJ2-3; 10 bases line up with TRBD1. The germline V gene has CDR1 SGHRS and CDR2 YFSETQ. This CDR3 contains 16 residues. The ends lost 4 bases at V and 4 bases at J; junction bases unmatched: 9. This CDR3 is CASSAQTGGAPDTQYF. The CDR3 coding sequence is TGCGCCAGCAGCGCACAGACAGGGGGCGCTCCAGATACGCAGTATTTT.

The J gene is TRBJ2-7, the V gene TRBV20-1, with 8 bases fitting TRBD1. The CDR3 contains 11 residues. V dropped 6 bases and J dropped 5; count of bases not matched to a gene: 3. CDR1 DFQATT and CDR2 SNEGSKA come from the germline V gene (reference sequence). CDR3 protein: CSAWTGNEQYF. The CDR3, as DNA: TGCAGTGCGTGGACAGGGAACGAGCAGTACTTC.

The chain combines TRBV4-2 with TRBJ1-2; D is perhaps TRBD1 (5 bases). Per the germline V gene, CDR1 is LGHNA and CDR2 is YNFKEQ. The CDR3 runs to 13 residues. The V end lost 1 base, the J end lost 4 bases, and 7 bases lay between the germline ends. The CDR3 sequence: CASSQGQLYGYTF. The CDR3, as DNA: TGTGCCAGCAGCCAAGGACAGCTCTATGGCTACACCTTC.

The chain recombines TRBV4-1 with TRBJ2-7; 8 bases line up with TRBD1. The trim removed 2 bases at V and 2 bases at J, leaving 11 bases unmatched. The CDR3 totals 17 residues. Germline-derived CDR1 and CDR2 are MGHRA and YSYEKL. Here the CDR3 reads CASSQFMSADRAYEQYF. The CDR3 coding sequence is TGCGCCAGCAGCCAATTCATGTCCGCGGACAGGGCCTACGAGCAGTACTTC.

The chain uses TRBV6-5 and TRBJ1-2, with a possible D match to TRBD1 (5 bases). Trimming left V 4 bases short and J 8 bases short, with 14 bases between. The CDR3 totals 13 residues. Germline loops: CDR1 MNHEY, CDR2 SVGAGI. For the CDR3, the DNA is TGTGCCAGCAGTTCGGGGGTACTCGGCGGCTACACCTTC. Translation: CASSSGVLGGYTF.

The genes are TRBV27 and TRBJ1-1; D unresolved. Germline V gives CDR1 MNHEY, CDR2 SMNVEV (reference sequence). This CDR3 comprises 14 residues. Trimming shortened V by 4 bases and J by 4 bases, and 13 bases separated the two germline ends. CDR3 DNA sequence: TGTGCCAGCAGTTACTTTGAGGGTGCCACTGAAGCTTTCTTT. Protein: CASSYFEGATEAFF.

This chain connects TRBV5-4 to TRBJ2-5; 7 bases align to TRBD2. CDR3 length: 13 residues. Germline trimming cut 4 bases from V and 4 bases from J; bases unmatched to any gene: 4. The germline gives CDR1 SGHNT, CDR2 YYREEE (reference sequence). The DNA of the CDR3 is TGTGCCAGCAGCAGGGAGGGGAGAGAGACCCAGTACTTC. Its protein product is CASSREGRETQYF.

The chain recombines TRBV19 with TRBJ2-7, with TRBD2 identical over 7 bases. The length of the CDR3 is 16 residues. Germline V lookup: CDR1 LNHDA, CDR2 SQIVND (reference sequence). The J segment lost 4 bases and the V segment lost 7 bases, leaving 16 bases of the junction unmatched. The CDR3 is CASTPTAGRGVYEQYF. CDR3 coding DNA: TGTGCCAGTACCCCTACGGCGGGGAGGGGAGTATACGAGCAGTACTTC. The entire variable domain, with the rest obtained from reference TRBV19 and TRBJ2-7, is as follows: DGGITQSPKYLFRKEGQNVTLSCEQNLNHDAMYWYRQDPGQGLRLIYYSQIVNDFQKGDIAEGYSVSREKKESFPLTVTSAQKNPTAFYLCASTPTAGRGVYEQYFGPGTRLTVT.

The chain couples TRBV6-2 or TRBV6-3 to TRBJ1-5, with 8 bases identical to TRBD1. The CDR3 has 16 amino acids. Germline assignment: CDR1 MNHEY and CDR2 SVGEGT. V lost 6 bases, J lost 5 bases, and 12 bases stayed unmatched. CDR3 coding DNA: TGTGCCAGCAGCCAACACATCGGACAGGGAGATCAGCCCCAGCATTTT. Its translation: CASSQHIGQGDQPQHF.

This rearrangement joins TRBV30 to TRBJ1-5, with D uncertain. From germline, CDR1 is GTSNPN and CDR2 SVGIG (reference sequence). V was shortened by 2 bases and J by 7 bases, with 9 bases between the two germline ends. The CDR3 is 12 residues long. CDR3 nucleotide sequence: TGTGCCTGGAGTCGCCGGGGACAGCCCCAGCATTTT. This gives the protein CAWSRRGQPQHF.